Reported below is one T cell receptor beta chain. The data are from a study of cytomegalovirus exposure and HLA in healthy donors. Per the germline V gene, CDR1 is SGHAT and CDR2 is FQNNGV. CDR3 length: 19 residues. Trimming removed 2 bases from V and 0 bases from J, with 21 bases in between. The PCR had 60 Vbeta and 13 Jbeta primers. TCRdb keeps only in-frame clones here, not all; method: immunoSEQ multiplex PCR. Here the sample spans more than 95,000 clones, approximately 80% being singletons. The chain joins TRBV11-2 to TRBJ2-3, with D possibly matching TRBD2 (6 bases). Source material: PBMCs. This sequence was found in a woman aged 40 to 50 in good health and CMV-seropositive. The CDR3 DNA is TGTGCCAGCAGCTTAAAATCTTGGCTGGCGGGATCTAGCACAGATACGCAGTATTTT. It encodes CASSLKSWLAGSSTDTQYF.